This T cell receptor beta chain was recovered during a study of cytotoxic CD8 clonotypes in ibrutinib-treated CLL. As for the study in general: Overall, some 25 responses were partial and 2 complete; following median roughly 70 months, roughly 15 patients stayed remitted and some 12 progressed. Findings and limits, study-wide: Clonality went higher at ibrutinib response and then dropped back toward baseline at progression. Sampling of sustained-remission and progressing patients occurred at differing times.

TCRdb's copy holds only in-frame clones and misses some; the assay was immunoSEQ multiplex PCR. The sample carries around 53,000 clones, 50% to 70% recorded once. About 2.2 micrograms of genomic DNA came from cryopreserved PBMCs for TCR beta libraries. On this clone: The target antigen is unknown.

This material consisted of PBMCs, taken at disease progression, from a patient treated with ibrutinib. This receptor was taken from a human donor with chronic lymphocytic leukemia.

The CDR3 sequence is CASSLAQGVLVGSPLHF. The CDR3 DNA sequence: TGTGCCAGCAGCTTGGCTCAGGGGGTCCTCGTAGGGTCACCCCTCCACTTT. This sequence joins TRBV5-5 and TRBJ1-6; 7 nucleotides line up with TRBD1. Germline CDR1 and CDR2: SGHKS and YYEKEE (reference sequence). The CDR3 contains 17 residues. The junction had 13 bases not matched to a gene; V was cut back by 0 bases and J by 10 bases. Together with reference TRBV5-5 and TRBJ1-6, the CDR3 gives the full variable domain: DAGVTQSPTHLIKTRGQQVTLRCSPISGHKSVSWYQQVLGQGPQFIFQYYEKEERGRGNFPDRFSARQFPNYSSELNVNALLLGDSALYLCASSLAQGVLVGSPLHFGNGTRLTVT.